The clone carrying this T cell receptor (beta chain) came up many times. The antigen is undetermined. Researchers reported sorting CD4+ naive, central memory, regulatory and stem cell-like memory cells via CD45RO/CCR7/CD25/CD127/CD95/CD27. The CDR3 sequence is 16 residues long. CDR1 and CDR2 from the germline V gene are SGHDT and YYEEEE. With 2 bases removed from V and 4 bases from J, the gap between germline ends came to 16 bases. The sample originates from a study of beta chain features in type 1 diabetes. Overall study findings and caveats: Across all four CD4+ subsets, people with type 1 diabetes showed modestly shorter TCRB CDR3s.

The study reverse transcribed the entire isolated RNA, so it sequenced expressed TCRB transcripts. Assay: immunoSEQ multiplex PCR; the TCRdb copy retains only in-frame clones and omits some. Here the sample spans 150,000 or so clones, just over 9% being singletons. The receptor was derived from a man in his late teens or twenties in good health. The chain couples TRBV5-6 to TRBJ2-1; a possible D gene is TRBD1 (6 bases). What was sequenced was central memory CD4+ T cells from blood. The CDR3: CASSLTPAQGYNEQFF. CDR3 in DNA: TGTGCCAGCAGCTTAACACCTGCGCAGGGGTACAATGAGCAGTTCTTC.